Following are 31 T cell receptor beta chains from one sample sequenced in a study of post-analysis software for immune sequencing data (dated by TCRdb to 2014 to 2015). General conclusions and limits of the study: Patients showed significantly higher frequencies than controls for 4 or 5 TRBV segments, among them TRBV5-6, TRBV5-1 and TRBV20-1.

The library was built by means of PCR. Instrument used: Illumina HiSeq 2500. To reduce PCR and sequencing biases, unique molecular identifiers were built into the TCR beta cDNA libraries. The public reads were reanalyzed by TCRdb: fastp trimming at Q25, MiXCR alignment, in-frame beta chains only. Each record represents a unique CDR3 protein, reported with the most common genes and DNA among its rows. In this sample the table shows about 560,000 distinct CDR3 sequences, roughly two fifths of which occur a single time. In total, the top ten clones hold roughly 1.8% of the sample. These receptors have no identified antigens. The sample taken for sequencing was blood. The receptors originated from a girl aged 10-17 years with multiple sclerosis.

This chain joins TRBV4-1 and TRBJ1-4; no reliable D call. V was cut by 0 bases and J by 3 bases, with 8 bases left in between. The germline V gene has CDR1 MGHRA and CDR2 YSYEKL. This CDR3 comprises 15 residues. This chain's CDR3 is CASSQEAGSNEKLFF. CDR3 in DNA: TGCGCCAGCAGCCAAGAAGCCGGGTCTAATGAAAAACTGTTTTTT.

This chain links TRBV12-3 or TRBV12-4 with TRBJ1-6; possibly TRBD1 for D (5 bases). CDR3 length equals 14 residues. V was pared by 6 bases and J by 6 bases, with 12 bases between. CDR3: CASSPRQSNSPLHF. As DNA, the CDR3 is TGTGCCAGCAGCCCTAGACAGTCTAATTCACCCCTCCACTTT.

The genes are TRBV12-3 or TRBV12-4 and TRBJ2-1, with 10 bases aligning to TRBD2. The CDR3 totals 16 residues. The trim removed 6 bases at V and 8 bases at J, leaving 13 bases unmatched. The CDR3 here is CASSSSASGSIDEQFF. The CDR3 coding sequence is TGTGCCAGCAGCTCTTCGGCTAGCGGGAGTATCGATGAGCAGTTCTTC.

This clonotype was detected a few times. The chain combines TRBV11-3 with TRBJ2-1; D may be TRBD2 (8 bases). The germline CDR1 and CDR2 sequences are SGHNT and YENEEA. The CDR3 is made up of 18 amino acids. V gave up 0 bases and J gave up 8 bases, with 23 bases separating them. The CDR3 spells CASSLDPTGASGSDEQFF. The CDR3 region has the DNA TGTGCCAGCAGCTTAGATCCTACAGGGGCAAGCGGGAGCGATGAGCAGTTCTTC.

This sequence joins TRBV6-4 and TRBJ2-3; 9 bases map to TRBD2. This CDR3 has 16 amino acids. Trimming removed 4 bases from V and 3 bases from J; junction bases left unmatched: 8. Germline V lookup: CDR1 MRHNA, CDR2 SNTAGT. As DNA, the CDR3 is TGTGCCAGCAGTGTAATCGCGGGAGGGCAGACAGATACGCAGTATTTT. Translating it yields CASSVIAGGQTDTQYF.

A few counts support this clonotype. The rearrangement joins TRBV15 to TRBJ2-1, with TRBD1 matching 7 bases. CDR1 and CDR2 from the germline V gene are LNHNV and YYDKDF (reference sequence). Trimming removed 3 bases from V and 4 bases from J; junction bases left unmatched: 6. The CDR3 is 15 amino acids. CDR3 sequence reads: CATSRGQKTYNEQFF. CDR3 coding DNA: TGTGCCACCAGCAGGGGACAGAAAACGTACAATGAGCAGTTCTTC.

The chain carries TRBV12-3 or TRBV12-4 and TRBJ2-5; tentative D call: TRBD2 (6 bases). With 4 bases removed from V and 11 bases from J, the gap between germline ends came to 20 bases. The CDR3 sequence is 14 residues long. The CDR3 DNA reads as TGTGCCAGCAGTTCTTTCGGGTTGCCCCGGGGGCAGTACTTC. Its translation: CASSSFGLPRGQYF.

Remarks on this clonotype: One end of the junction fails to match germline, which may point to a read error. The chain employs TRBV13 and TRBJ2-5, with 12 bases fitting TRBD2. The CDR3 is 20 residues long. Germline CDR1 reads PRHDT; CDR2 reads FYEKMQ (reference sequence). The CDR3 region has the DNA TGTGCCAACAGCTTATCAATCCGACTAGCGGGAGACGGGGACCAAGAGACCCAGTACTTC. It translates to CANSLSIRLAGDGDQETQYF.

As for this clonotype: Mismatch with germline at one junction end may stem from a read error. This sequence joins TRBV12-3 or TRBV12-4 and TRBJ1-2, with D maybe TRBD1 (5 bases). The CDR3 is made up of 14 amino acids. The CDR3 DNA sequence: TGTGCCAGCTGTAACAGGAGGCTTAACTATGGCCACACCTTC. This sequence encodes CASCNRRLNYGHTF.

In its sample, this clonotype was seen a few times. The chain is built from TRBV5-5 and TRBJ2-6; 8 bases fit TRBD1. J lost 4 bases, V lost 4 bases, and 4 bases had no gene match. CDR3 length: 15 amino acids. CDR1 and CDR2 (germline): SGHKS, YYEKEE (reference sequence). The CDR3, as DNA: TGTGCCAGCAGCCCGACAGGGGTCGGGGCCAACGTCCTGACTTTC. It specifies CASSPTGVGANVLTF. The full variable domain, with the rest looked up from reference TRBV5-5 and TRBJ2-6, is DAGVTQSPTHLIKTRGQQVTLRCSPISGHKSVSWYQQVLGQGPQFIFQYYEKEERGRGNFPDRFSARQFPNYSSELNVNALLLGDSALYLCASSPTGVGANVLTFGAGSRLTVL.

The genes are TRBV7-8 and TRBJ1-1; no clear D gene. This CDR3 comprises 14 residues. Trimming removed 2 bases from V and 1 base from J, with 8 bases in between. Germline V gene lookup returns CDR1 SGHVS and CDR2 FQNEAQ. The CDR3 loop is CASSLHNRNTEAFF. The CDR3 coding sequence is TGTGCCAGCAGCTTACACAACCGGAACACTGAAGCTTTCTTT.

The V call is TRBV29-1, the J call TRBJ2-1; no clear D gene. Trimming stripped 4 bases from V and 10 bases from J, with 11 bases between. Germline V lookup: CDR1 SQVTM, CDR2 ANQGSEA. The CDR3 has 11 residues. CDR3: CSVVISYEQFF. In DNA, the CDR3 is TGCAGCGTTGTAATCTCCTACGAGCAGTTCTTC.

The chain employs TRBV5-6 and TRBJ2-7; D might be TRBD2 (6 bases). V lost 9 bases to trimming and J lost 1 base, with 23 bases between them. CDR1 is SGHDT, CDR2 YYEEEE, per germline. This CDR3 contains 16 residues. The CDR3 nucleotides are TGTGCCAACAGAATTCGACCGGGGGTCATGTCCTACGAGCAGTACTTC. This gives the protein CANRIRPGVMSYEQYF.

The rearrangement joins TRBV5-1 to TRBJ1-1; D not certain. The CDR3 length is 13 residues. V shed 1 base and J shed 3 bases, with 7 bases lying between them. The germline CDR1 and CDR2 sequences are SGHRS and YFSETQ. CDR3 sequence: CASSLLGHTEAFF. The DNA for the CDR3 is TGCGCCAGCAGCTTGCTCGGGCACACTGAAGCTTTCTTT. The whole variable domain, filled in from reference TRBV5-1 and TRBJ1-1, reads KAGVTQTPRYLIKTRGQQVTLSCSPISGHRSVSWYQQTPGQGLQFLFEYFSETQRNKGNFPGRFSGRQFSNSRSEMNVSTLELGDSALYLCASSLLGHTEAFFGQGTRLTVV.

The V gene is TRBV10-3, the J gene TRBJ1-1, with 8 positions matching TRBD1. With V trimmed by 4 bases and J by 1 base, 2 bases remained unmatched. This CDR3 contains 14 residues. Germline loops: CDR1 ENHRY, CDR2 SYGVKD. This chain's CDR3 is CAISGDRRNTEAFF. DNA of the CDR3: TGTGCCATCAGTGGGGACAGGAGGAACACTGAAGCTTTCTTT.

This clonotype was picked up one time. J is TRBJ2-7 and V is TRBV5-1; 7 nucleotides align to TRBD1. J lost 7 bases, V lost 1 base, and 11 bases had no gene match. The CDR3 runs 15 residues. Germline V gene data show CDR1 as SGHRS and CDR2 as YFSETQ. The CDR3 loop reads CASSLTMETGREQYF. The CDR3 DNA follows: TGCGCCAGCAGCTTGACCATGGAGACAGGGCGGGAGCAGTACTTC.

V and J are TRBV12-3 or TRBV12-4 and TRBJ1-2; no reliable D call. V shed 5 bases and J shed 8 bases, with 12 bases lying between them. This CDR3 has 12 amino acids. The CDR3 spells CASSLGIRGYTF. CDR3 DNA: TGTGCCAGCAGTCTGGGGATTAGGGGCTACACCTTC.

As regards this clonotype: A clone one base away is much larger, so this may be a read error. The chain carries TRBV9 and TRBJ2-1; 11 nucleotides line up with TRBD2. The germline gives CDR1 SGDLS, CDR2 YYNGEE. The trim removed 0 bases at V and 7 bases at J, leaving 6 bases unmatched. This CDR3 contains 16 residues. The CDR3 protein is CASSVGPRLAGNEQFF. CDR3 coding DNA: TGTGCCAGCAGCGTAGGGCCGAGACTAGCGGGAAATGAGCAGTTCTTC.

This rearrangement joins TRBV9 to TRBJ2-1; 9 positions match TRBD2. CDR1 and CDR2 (germline): SGDLS, YYNGEE. The CDR3 contains 17 residues. J gave up 2 bases and V 0 bases, and 6 bases lay outside the gene matches. CDR3 nucleotides: TGTGCCAGCAGCGTAGCTGGGGGACTAGCCCCCTACAATGAGCAGTTCTTC. It specifies CASSVAGGLAPYNEQFF.

This clonotype appeared many times. The chain carries TRBV7-3 and TRBJ2-5, with 9 bases fitting TRBD1. CDR1 is SGHTA and CDR2 is FQGTGA in the germline V gene. V gave up 3 bases and J gave up 1 base; unmatched junction bases: 0. CDR3 length: 14 residues. DNA for the CDR3: TGTGCCAGCAGCTTGACAGGGGGCCAAGAGACCCAGTACTTC. Protein sequence: CASSLTGGQETQYF.

The J gene is TRBJ2-6, the V gene TRBV5-1, with 9 positions matching TRBD1. Trimming took 5 bases from V and 0 from J; bases not matched to a gene: 6. Germline V gene data show CDR1 as SGHRS and CDR2 as YFSETQ. There are 17 residues in the CDR3. CDR3 sequence (DNA): TGCGCCAGCAGTGTCCGGACAGGGGCCTCTGGGGCCAACGTCCTGACTTTC. The encoded protein is CASSVRTGASGANVLTF.

CDR3 bases: TGCGCCAGCAGCCAAGATGAGGACAGGGGGCGCGGAGCCGAGCAGTACTTC. This codes for CASSQDEDRGRGAEQYF. This chain uses TRBV4-1 with TRBJ2-5; 11 positions agree with TRBD1. The J call may not be correct, given that the DNA end is closer to TRBJ2-7. The germline CDR1 and CDR2 sequences are MGHRA and YSYEKL. This CDR3 region has 17 residues.

This clonotype has only a few counts. This sequence joins TRBV12-3 or TRBV12-4 and TRBJ1-1; D is unclear. CDR3 length equals 12 residues. The V end lost 2 bases, the J end lost 6 bases, and 7 bases lay between the germline ends. CDR3 sequence (DNA): TGTGCCAGCAGTTTAACACGGTCTGAAGCTTTCTTT. Protein sequence: CASSLTRSEAFF.

This clonotype was recorded a few times. The chain uses TRBV7-2 and TRBJ2-1; 10 positions match TRBD2. This CDR3 has 15 amino acids. Germline loops: CDR1 SGHTA, CDR2 FQGNSA. The ends lost 1 base at V and 9 bases at J; junction bases unmatched: 6. DNA of the CDR3: TGTGCCAGCAGCTTAGGGAGCGGGGGGGCTCGTGAGCAGTTCTTC. Its translation is CASSLGSGGAREQFF.

CDR3 region: CASSLDTSGATWSTDTQYF. The CDR3 nucleotides read TGTGCCAGCAGCTTAGATACTAGCGGGGCCACCTGGAGCACAGATACGCAGTATTTT. This chain connects TRBV11-2 to TRBJ2-3, with 10 positions matching TRBD2. V lost 0 bases, J lost 0 bases, and 9 bases stayed unmatched. CDR1 is SGHAT, CDR2 FQNNGV, per germline. The CDR3 has 19 amino acids.

The V call is TRBV20-1, the J call TRBJ2-3; 10 nucleotides agree with TRBD2. The CDR3 has 15 amino acids. Unmatched junction bases numbered 8, after V lost 3 bases and J lost 5 bases. In germline, CDR1 is DFQATT, CDR2 SNEGSKA (reference sequence). CDR3: CSASVLAGAGDTQYF. The CDR3 region has the DNA TGCAGTGCTAGTGTCCTAGCGGGAGCCGGAGATACGCAGTATTTT.

The chain joins TRBV20-1 to TRBJ2-1; D possibly corresponds to TRBD1 (6 bases). The DNA end is more similar to TRBJ2-7, so the J call may be wrong. The CDR3 is 13 residues long. Germline lookup yields CDR1 DFQATT and CDR2 SNEGSKA (reference sequence). The CDR3 DNA is TGCAGTGCCACTTTACAGGGATCCCACGAGCAGTACTTC. It codes for CSATLQGSHEQYF.

The CDR3 nucleotides read TGTGCCAGCAGCTCCGTAGGGGGGGCCAAGGCCTACGAGCAGTACTTC. Its translation is CASSSVGGAKAYEQYF. The chain links TRBV5-8 to TRBJ2-7; D is possibly TRBD2 (7 bases). Germline V gene lookup returns CDR1 SGHTS and CDR2 YDEGEE. V lost 3 bases and J lost 2, with 18 bases in between. The length of the CDR3 is 16 residues.

The V and J genes are TRBV5-1 and TRBJ1-1, with D unclear. The CDR3 sequence is 12 residues long. Trimming removed 4 bases from V and 1 base from J, with 5 bases in between. Looked up from germline, CDR1 is SGHRS and CDR2 is YFSETQ. CDR3 protein: CASSVKNTEAFF. In nucleotides, the CDR3 is TGCGCCAGCAGCGTAAAGAACACTGAAGCTTTCTTT.

This clonotype was detected only a few times. One end of the junction fails to match germline, which may point to a read error. The rearrangement uses TRBV6-5 and TRBJ2-1; D gene uncertain. CDR3 length: 13 residues. CDR1 is MNHEY, CDR2 SVGAGI, per germline. CDR3 residues: CAGSYGRYNEQFF. The CDR3 coding sequence is TGTGCCGGCAGTTACGGGCGTTACAATGAGCAGTTCTTC.

This rearrangement joins TRBV4-1 to TRBJ2-2; weak D call: TRBD1 (6 bases). V was pared by 9 bases and J by 1 base, with 18 bases between. Germline loops: CDR1 MGHRA, CDR2 YSYEKL. This CDR3 contains 16 residues. CDR3 loop: CASRDTGLRNTGELFF. The DNA of the CDR3 is TGCGCCAGTAGGGATACAGGGTTACGGAACACCGGGGAGCTGTTTTTT.